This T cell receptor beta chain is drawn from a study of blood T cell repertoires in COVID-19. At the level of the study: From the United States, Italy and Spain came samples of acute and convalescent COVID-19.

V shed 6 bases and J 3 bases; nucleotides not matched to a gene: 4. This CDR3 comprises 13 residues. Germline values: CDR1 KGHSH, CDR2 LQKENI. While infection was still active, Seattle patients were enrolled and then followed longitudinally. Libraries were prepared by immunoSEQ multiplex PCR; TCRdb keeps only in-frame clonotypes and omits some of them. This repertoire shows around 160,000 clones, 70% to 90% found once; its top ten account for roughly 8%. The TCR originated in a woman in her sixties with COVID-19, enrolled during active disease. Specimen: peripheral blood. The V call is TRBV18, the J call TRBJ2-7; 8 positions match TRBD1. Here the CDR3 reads CASSTGGSYEQYF. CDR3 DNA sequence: TGTGCCAGCTCTACAGGGGGAAGCTACGAGCAGTACTTC.